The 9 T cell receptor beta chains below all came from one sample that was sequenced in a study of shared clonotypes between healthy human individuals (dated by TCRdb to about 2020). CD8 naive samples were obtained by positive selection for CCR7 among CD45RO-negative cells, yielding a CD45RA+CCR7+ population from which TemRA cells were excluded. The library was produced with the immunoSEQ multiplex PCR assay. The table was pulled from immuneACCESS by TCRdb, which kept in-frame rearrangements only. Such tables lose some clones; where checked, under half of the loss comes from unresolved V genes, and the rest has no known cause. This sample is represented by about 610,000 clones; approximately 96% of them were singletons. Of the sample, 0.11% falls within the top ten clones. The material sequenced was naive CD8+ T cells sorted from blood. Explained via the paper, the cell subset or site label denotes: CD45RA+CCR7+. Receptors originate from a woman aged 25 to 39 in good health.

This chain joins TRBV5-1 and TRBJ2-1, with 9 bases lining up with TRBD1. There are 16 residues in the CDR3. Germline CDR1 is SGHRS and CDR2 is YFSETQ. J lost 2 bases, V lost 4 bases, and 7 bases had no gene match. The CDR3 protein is CASSAGGTGTYNEQFF. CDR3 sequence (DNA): TGCGCCAGCAGCGCCGGCGGGACAGGGACCTACAATGAGCAGTTCTTC.

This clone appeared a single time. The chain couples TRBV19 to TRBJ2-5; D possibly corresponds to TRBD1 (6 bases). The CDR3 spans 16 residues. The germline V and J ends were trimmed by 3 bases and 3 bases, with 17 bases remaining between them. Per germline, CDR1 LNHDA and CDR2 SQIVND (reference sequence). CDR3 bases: TGTGCCAGTAGTATGGGATATCGGGGACAAAAAGAGACCCAGTACTTC. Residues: CASSMGYRGQKETQYF.

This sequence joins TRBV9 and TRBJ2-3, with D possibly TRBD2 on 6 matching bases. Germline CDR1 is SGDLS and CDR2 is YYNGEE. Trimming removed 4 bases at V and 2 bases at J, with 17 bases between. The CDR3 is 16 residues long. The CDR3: CASSSEGGDNTDTQYF. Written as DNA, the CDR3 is TGTGCCAGCAGCTCCGAGGGAGGAGATAACACAGATACGCAGTATTTT.

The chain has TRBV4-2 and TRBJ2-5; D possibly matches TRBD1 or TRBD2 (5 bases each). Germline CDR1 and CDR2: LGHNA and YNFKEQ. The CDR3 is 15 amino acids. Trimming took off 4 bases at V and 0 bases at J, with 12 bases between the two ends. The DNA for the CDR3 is TGTGCCAGCAGCCGCCTGGGACGGAACCAAGAGACCCAGTACTTC. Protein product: CASSRLGRNQETQYF.

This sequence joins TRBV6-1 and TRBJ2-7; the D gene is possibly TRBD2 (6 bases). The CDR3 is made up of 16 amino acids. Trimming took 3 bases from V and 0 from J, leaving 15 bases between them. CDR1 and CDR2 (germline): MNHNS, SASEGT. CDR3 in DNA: TGTGCCAGCAGTGAGGGGGGTAGCTCTCTCTCCTACGAGCAGTACTTC. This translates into CASSEGGSSLSYEQYF.

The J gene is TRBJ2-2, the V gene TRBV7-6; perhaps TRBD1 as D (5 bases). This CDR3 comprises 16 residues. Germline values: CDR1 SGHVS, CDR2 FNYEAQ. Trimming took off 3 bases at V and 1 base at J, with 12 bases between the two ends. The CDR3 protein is CASSLGPGQNTGELFF. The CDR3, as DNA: TGTGCCAGCAGCTTGGGGCCCGGCCAGAACACCGGGGAGCTGTTTTTT.

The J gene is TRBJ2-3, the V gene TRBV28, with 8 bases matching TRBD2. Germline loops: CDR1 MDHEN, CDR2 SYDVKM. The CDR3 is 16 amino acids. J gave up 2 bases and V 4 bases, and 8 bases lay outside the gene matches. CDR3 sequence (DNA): TGTGCCAGCAGTTCATTAGCGGGGTACCACACAGATACGCAGTATTTT. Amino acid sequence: CASSSLAGYHTDTQYF. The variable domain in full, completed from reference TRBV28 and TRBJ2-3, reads DVKVTQSSRYLVKRTGEKVFLECVQDMDHENMFWYRQDPGLGLRLIYFSYDVKMKEKGDIPEGYSVSREKKERFSLILESASTNQTSMYLCASSSLAGYHTDTQYFGPGTRLTVL.

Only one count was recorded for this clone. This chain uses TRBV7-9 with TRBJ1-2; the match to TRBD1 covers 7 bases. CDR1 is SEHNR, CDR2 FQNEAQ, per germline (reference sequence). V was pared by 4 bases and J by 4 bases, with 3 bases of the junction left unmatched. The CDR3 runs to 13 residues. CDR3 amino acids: CASSSGGPYGYTF. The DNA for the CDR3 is TGTGCCAGCAGCTCAGGGGGGCCCTATGGCTACACCTTC.

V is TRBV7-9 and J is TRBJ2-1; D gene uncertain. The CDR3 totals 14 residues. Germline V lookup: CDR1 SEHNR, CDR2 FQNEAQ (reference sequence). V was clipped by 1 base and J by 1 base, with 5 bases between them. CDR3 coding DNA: TGTGCCAGCAGCTTAGTATTGTCCTACAATGAGCAGTTCTTC. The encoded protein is CASSLVLSYNEQFF. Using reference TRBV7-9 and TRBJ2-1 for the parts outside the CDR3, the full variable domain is DTGVSQNPRHKITKRGQNVTFRCDPISEHNRLYWYRQTLGQGPEFLTYFQNEAQLEKSRLLSDRFSAERPKGSFSTLEIQRTEQGDSAMYLCASSLVLSYNEQFFGPGTRLTVL.